The present T cell receptor (beta chain) was sequenced within a study of blood T cell repertoires in COVID-19. Across the study: T cells, B-cell-depleted T cells, or PBMCs supplied cDNA or gDNA.

CDR3 length: 12 amino acids. CDR1 and CDR2 (germline): SNHLY, FYNNEI. V lost 6 bases, J lost 0 bases, and 3 bases lay in between. Only in-frame clones appear in the TCRdb table, and some are missing; sequencing was by immunoSEQ multiplex PCR. The sample has 250,000 to 350,000 clones, 70% to 90% seen once; the top ten hold about 6%. Cohort 3 donors counted as recovered after two negative PCRs, clearance, or resolved symptoms. The chain joins TRBV2 to TRBJ1-5; no reliable D call. This receptor was obtained from a woman aged 25 to 39 who had recovered from COVID-19. Sequencing was carried out using PBMCs or T cells enriched from blood (not recorded which). The CDR3, as DNA: TGTGCCAGCAGGTATAGCAATCAGCCCCAGCATTTT. It encodes CASRYSNQPQHF.